Here is one T cell receptor beta chain with its context. As yet, its antigen is unknown. The data are from a study of early stage breast cancer tumors. Study-level background: Among approximately 12 ER+/PR+/HER2- tumors, eight were ductal, four lobular. General study results and limits: Tumors had 2 to 3-fold higher T cell density than normal breast. Comparing each tissue with blood distinguished tumor from normal in most of the 16 patients. Enriched TCRB sequences shared across patients were mostly commonly generated sequences.

Trimming took off 7 bases at V and 3 bases at J, with 10 bases between the two ends. CDR1 and CDR2 (germline): LGHNT, FRNRAP. The CDR3 runs to 13 residues. Data came from immunoSEQ multiplex PCR; TCRdb stores just in-frame clones and leaves some out. Of around 31,000 clones listed, roughly four fifths were seen once; the top ten hold over 9%. Sequenced: breast tumor tissue. The chain uses TRBV12-5 and TRBJ1-5; D gene uncertain. This TCR was sampled from a person aged 25 to 39 with breast cancer. The CDR3: CASEREYNQPQHF. The CDR3 nucleotides read TGTGCTAGTGAGAGGGAGTACAATCAGCCCCAGCATTTT.